The 23 T cell receptor beta chains below all came from one sample that was sequenced in a study of CD8+CD57+ T cells in acquired aplastic anemia. Genomic DNA, serving as template, underwent TCR beta VDJ and CDR3 profiling. TCRdb re-called the reads with MiXCR, one entry per CDR3 protein. Seen here are roughly 170,000 distinct CDR3 sequences, around 50% observed once, and the top ten hold 10% to 15%. CD8+CD57+ cell expansion had been shown by flow cytometry in patients chosen for sequencing. Specimen: sorted CD4+, CD8+, or CD8+CD57+ T cells (not recorded which) from PBMCs. All receptors come from a human donor with aplastic anemia.

The chain has TRBV5-1 and TRBJ1-6; tentative D call: TRBD1 (5 bases). The CDR3 has 16 amino acids. Germline V gene sequence: CDR1 SGHRS, CDR2 YFSETQ. The V gene lost 0 bases and the J gene lost 3 bases, with 10 bases spanning the gap. The DNA for the CDR3 is TGCGCCAGCAGCTTGGAAGGGGTTCTCTATAATTCACCCCTCCACTTT. It yields the protein CASSLEGVLYNSPLHF.

On this clonotype: Because it lacks the conserved phenylalanine or tryptophan at the end, this CDR3 is likely a read error. The chain carries TRBV7-2 and TRBJ1-1; D remains unclear. The length of the CDR3 is 14 residues. Trimming took 5 bases from V and 1 from J, leaving 11 bases between them. Germline V CDR1 and CDR2: SGHTA, FQGNSA. CDR3 loop: CASSPRGRNTEAFL. CDR3 coding DNA: TGTGCCAGCAGCCCCCGCGGGAGGAACACTGAAGCTTTCCTT.

A word on this clonotype: This may arise from a read error, as a much more abundant clone is one base away. In nucleotides, the CDR3 is TGTGCCAGTCGGACTAGCGGGGGGCCTTATGGCATTCAGTACTTC. Protein sequence: CASRTSGGPYGIQYF. This sequence joins TRBV19 and TRBJ2-4, with 14 bases fitting TRBD2. Germline V gene sequence: CDR1 LNHDA, CDR2 SQIVND (reference sequence). This CDR3 has 15 amino acids. Trimming took 8 bases from V and 9 from J; bases not matched to a gene: 9.

On this clonotype: This may be a read error, as it is one base from a much larger clone. The V call is TRBV9, the J call TRBJ1-4, with TRBD1 matching 8 bases. V shed 3 bases and J 6 bases; nucleotides not matched to a gene: 10. Germline values: CDR1 SGDLS, CDR2 YYNGEE. This CDR3 is 16 amino acids long. This CDR3 reads CASSASPEDRDEKLFF. The CDR3, as DNA: TGTGCCAGCAGCGCGAGCCCGGAGGACAGGGATGAAAAACTGTTTTTT.

This clonotype was seen repeatedly, ten times or more. This chain uses TRBV11-2 with TRBJ2-7; unclear D gene. The CDR3 is made up of 14 amino acids. The germline CDR1 and CDR2 sequences are SGHAT and FQNNGV. V was clipped by 0 bases and J by 0 bases, with 6 bases between them. CDR3 DNA sequence: TGTGCCAGCAGCTTAGACGGTATCTCCTACGAGCAGTACTTC. Translation gives CASSLDGISYEQYF.

The chain joins TRBV7-3 to TRBJ2-7; the D is unclear. The CDR3 runs to 13 residues. V lost 7 bases, J lost 6 bases, and 16 bases lay in between. CDR1 is SGHTA, CDR2 FQGTGA, per germline. CDR3 residues: CASTQTVAVEQYF. The CDR3 DNA is TGTGCCAGCACCCAAACCGTCGCGGTCGAGCAGTACTTC.

This clonotype was detected once. This rearrangement joins TRBV7-2 to TRBJ2-7; no firm D call. Per the germline V gene, CDR1 is SGHTA and CDR2 is FQGNSA. Trimming pared 5 bases from V and 3 bases from J, leaving 11 bases between. The CDR3 has 13 amino acids. The CDR3 spells CASSPPALYEQYF. In DNA, the CDR3 is TGTGCCAGCAGCCCGCCCGCCCTCTACGAGCAGTACTTC.

This clonotype was observed a few times. The V and J genes are TRBV9 and TRBJ1-5; the D gene is possibly TRBD1 (5 bases). From germline, CDR1 is SGDLS and CDR2 YYNGEE. The CDR3 runs to 11 residues. V dropped 7 bases and J dropped 4 bases, with 6 bases sitting between them. The CDR3 nucleotides read TGTGCCAGCGGGGGTAATCAGCCCCAGCATTTT. The encoded protein is CASGGNQPQHF.

This clonotype was counted only a few times. This chain connects TRBV24-1 to TRBJ2-3; 9 nucleotides match TRBD1. The germline V gene encodes CDR1 KGHDR and CDR2 SFDVKD. The CDR3 totals 16 residues. The V gene end was trimmed by 3 bases and the J gene end by 2 bases; junction bases not matched to a gene: 5. CDR3 in amino acids: CATSDPGQGHTDTQYF. DNA of the CDR3: TGTGCCACCAGTGATCCGGGACAGGGACACACAGATACGCAGTATTTT.

This sequence joins TRBV7-8 and TRBJ2-7; tentatively, D is TRBD1 or TRBD2 (5 bases each). Germline values: CDR1 SGHVS, CDR2 FQNEAQ. V lost 3 bases, J lost 3 bases, and 12 bases lay in between. The length of the CDR3 is 14 residues. The CDR3 sequence is CASSFGGSGYEQYF. The CDR3 bases are TGTGCCAGCAGCTTTGGGGGTTCGGGCTACGAGCAGTACTTC.

The sample holds many counts of this clonotype. This chain connects TRBV7-3 to TRBJ2-2, with D perhaps TRBD2 (6 bases). V lost 4 bases and J 5 bases, leaving 14 bases between the germline ends. This CDR3 is 15 amino acids long. Germline assignment: CDR1 SGHTA and CDR2 FQGTGA. The CDR3 coding sequence is TGTGCCAGCAGCTACGGGGGTTCAGGAACCGGGGAGCTGTTTTTT. As protein: CASSYGGSGTGELFF.

The gene calls are TRBV5-1 and TRBJ2-7, with 9 bases fitting TRBD2. The CDR3 sequence is 15 residues long. V lost 4 bases, J lost 4 bases, and 9 bases stayed unmatched. Germline V lookup: CDR1 SGHRS, CDR2 YFSETQ. DNA for the CDR3: TGCGCCAGCAGCATTAGCGGGAGCAAGTCATACGAGCAGTACTTC. Protein: CASSISGSKSYEQYF. Full variable domain (missing parts from reference TRBV5-1 and TRBJ2-7): KAGVTQTPRYLIKTRGQQVTLSCSPISGHRSVSWYQQTPGQGLQFLFEYFSETQRNKGNFPGRFSGRQFSNSRSEMNVSTLELGDSALYLCASSISGSKSYEQYFGPGTRLTVT.

This chain connects TRBV10-3 to TRBJ1-3; no reliable D call. V gave up 7 bases and J gave up 2 bases, with 24 bases separating them. Germline CDR1 is ENHRY and CDR2 is SYGVKD. The CDR3 consists of 18 residues. The CDR3 loop is CAINTSPNPVLAGNTIYF. The CDR3, as DNA: TGTGCCATCAATACGTCTCCCAACCCAGTCCTGGCTGGAAACACCATATATTTT.

The rearrangement links TRBV5-6 to TRBJ1-2; 8 bases are shared with TRBD1. The CDR3 is 15 residues long. In germline, CDR1 is SGHDT, CDR2 YYEEEE. V was pared by 4 bases and J by 6 bases, with 11 bases of the junction left unmatched. In DNA form, the CDR3 reads TGTGCCAGCAGCCCGCGGACAGGGAACCAGGATGGCTACACCTTC. Translated, it gives CASSPRTGNQDGYTF.

The J gene is TRBJ2-1, the V gene TRBV19; D is possibly TRBD1 or TRBD2 (5 bases each). The length of the CDR3 is 15 residues. CDR1 LNHDA and CDR2 SQIVND come from the germline V gene (reference sequence). Trimming pared 5 bases from V and 5 bases from J, leaving 16 bases between. The CDR3 region is CASSVGTASHNEQFF. For the CDR3, the DNA is TGTGCCAGTAGTGTAGGGACCGCATCCCACAATGAGCAGTTCTTC.

This clonotype was recorded a few times. This chain connects TRBV18 to TRBJ2-3; D not certain. The CDR3 is made up of 13 amino acids. Looked up from germline, CDR1 is KGHSH and CDR2 is LQKENI. V dropped 6 bases and J dropped 2 bases, with 9 bases sitting between them. The CDR3 reads CASSRRSTDTQYF. DNA for the CDR3: TGTGCCAGCTCCCGGAGATCCACAGATACGCAGTATTTT.

Worth noting for this clonotype: Being one base from a much bigger clone, this may be a read error. The chain is built from TRBV6-1 and TRBJ2-7; D is undetermined. V was shortened by 6 bases and J by 2 bases, with 17 bases between the two germline ends. This CDR3 is built from 15 residues. Germline CDR1 MNHNS, CDR2 SASEGT. CDR3 nucleotide sequence: TGTGCCAGCAGCCTCTCAATAAATACGGCCTACGAGCAGTACTTC. Translation: CASSLSINTAYEQYF.

The chain has TRBV6-1 and TRBJ2-3; 14 bases fit TRBD2. Unmatched junction bases numbered 4, after V lost 5 bases and J lost 3 bases. CDR3 length: 16 amino acids. Germline lookup yields CDR1 MNHNS and CDR2 SASEGT. The CDR3 DNA follows: TGTGCCAGCAGTAGACGGACTAGCGGGAGGACAGATACGCAGTATTTT. This sequence encodes CASSRRTSGRTDTQYF.

This chain uses TRBV20-1 with TRBJ2-7; D may match TRBD1 or TRBD2 (6 bases each). This CDR3 is built from 12 residues. The germline CDR1 and CDR2 sequences are DFQATT and SNEGSKA (reference sequence). V shed 5 bases and J shed 2 bases, with 10 bases lying between them. This chain's CDR3 is CSAEGGTYEQYF. CDR3 in DNA: TGCAGTGCTGAGGGGGGTACCTACGAGCAGTACTTC.

This clonotype was counted a few times. The chain links TRBV20-1 to TRBJ1-2, with 8 positions matching TRBD1. CDR1 is DFQATT and CDR2 is SNEGSKA in the germline V gene (reference sequence). Germline trimming cut 6 bases from V and 4 bases from J; bases unmatched to any gene: 4. The CDR3 runs to 12 residues. CDR3 DNA sequence: TGCAGTGCAACAGGGGGTGTCTATGGCTACACCTTC. Amino acids: CSATGGVYGYTF.

This clonotype was observed a handful of times. V is TRBV3-1 and J is TRBJ2-1; TRBD2 aligns across 10 bases. V dropped 4 bases and J dropped 3; count of bases not matched to a gene: 3. The CDR3 runs to 15 residues. CDR1 LGHDT and CDR2 YNNKEL come from the germline V gene (reference sequence). In nucleotides, the CDR3 is TGTGCCAGCAGCCTGCTAGCGGGGGACTACAATGAGCAGTTCTTC. This sequence encodes CASSLLAGDYNEQFF.

As regards this clonotype: Lacking the conserved final phenylalanine or tryptophan, this CDR3 likely reflects a read error. The rearrangement joins TRBV6-1 to TRBJ1-1; no reliable D call. The CDR3 runs 15 residues. The ends were cut back, 6 bases at V and 3 bases at J, with 17 bases in the middle. Germline V CDR1 and CDR2: MNHNS, SASEGT. The CDR3 protein is CASSSAADPYTEAFS. CDR3 coding DNA: TGTGCCAGCAGCTCGGCCGCAGACCCCTACACTGAAGCTTTCTCT.

Only a few counts were recorded for this clonotype. V and J are TRBV4-2 and TRBJ2-3; 9 positions match TRBD2. Germline-derived CDR1 and CDR2 are LGHNA and YNFKEQ. Trimming cost V 6 bases and J 6 bases; bases outside gene matches: 19. CDR3 length: 18 residues. This chain's CDR3 is CASRPPGVGGGAPDTQYF. DNA of the CDR3: TGTGCCAGCAGGCCCCCGGGGGTCGGCGGGGGGGCTCCGGATACGCAGTATTTT.